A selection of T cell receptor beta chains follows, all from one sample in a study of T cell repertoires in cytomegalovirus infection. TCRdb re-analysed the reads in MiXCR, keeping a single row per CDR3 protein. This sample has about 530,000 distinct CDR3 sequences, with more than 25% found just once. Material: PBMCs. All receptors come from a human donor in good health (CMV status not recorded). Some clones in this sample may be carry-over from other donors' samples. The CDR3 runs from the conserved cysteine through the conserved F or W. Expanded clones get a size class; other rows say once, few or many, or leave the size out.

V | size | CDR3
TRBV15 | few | CATSRGQTNEKLFF
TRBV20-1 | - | CSARDTSGIYNEQFF
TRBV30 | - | CAWSLGGTGELFF
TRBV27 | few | CASGRPGTGVGTEAFF
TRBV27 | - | CASSPYGGGTGELFF
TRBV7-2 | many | CASSPDSLGYNEQFF
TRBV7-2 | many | CASSLPGVDQPQHF
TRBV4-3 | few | CASSQQTGFTEAFF
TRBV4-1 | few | CASSLEVTLLGYTF
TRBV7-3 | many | CASSPGAGAGNTIYF
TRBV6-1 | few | CASSAFRGRSHEQFF
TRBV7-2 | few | CASSTGGQGAGGYTF
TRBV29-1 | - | CSVDGGRQSNTEAFF
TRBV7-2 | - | CASSLGGTSGRARRFF
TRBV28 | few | CASMTQGTDTQYF
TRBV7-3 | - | CASSAGANEKLFF
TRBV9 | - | CASSVATGGSSYGYTF
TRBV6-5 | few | CASSYQSGLGSYTF
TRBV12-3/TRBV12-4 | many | CASSFTLAGYNEQFF
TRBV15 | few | CATSRGHTRGEKLFF
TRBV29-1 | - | CSVLGLAENNEQFF
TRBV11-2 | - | CASREDRFGRIGDTQYF
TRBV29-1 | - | CSVDTSYTQYF
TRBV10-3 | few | CAISGLAGDTGELFF
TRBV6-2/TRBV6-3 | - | CASSDTGTGTMHQPQHF
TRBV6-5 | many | CASSSIEAGITDTQYF
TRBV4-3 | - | CASSQVPGTMNTGELFF
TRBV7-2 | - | CASSLTTQQPQHF
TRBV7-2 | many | CASSLMGRSFHEQYF
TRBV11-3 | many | CASSLETGSGANVLTF
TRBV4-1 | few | CASSQTLTAANSGNTIYF
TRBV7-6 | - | CASSPSVASTDTQYF
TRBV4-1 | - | CASSRNEKLFF
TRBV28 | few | CASSYSGTLGEKLFF
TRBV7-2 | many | CASSDGQGAHQPQHF
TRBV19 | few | CASSTGTGGAHNEQFF
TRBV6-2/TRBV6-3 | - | CASSSGLAAYDSGANVLTF
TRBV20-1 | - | CSALKGAGADNEQFF